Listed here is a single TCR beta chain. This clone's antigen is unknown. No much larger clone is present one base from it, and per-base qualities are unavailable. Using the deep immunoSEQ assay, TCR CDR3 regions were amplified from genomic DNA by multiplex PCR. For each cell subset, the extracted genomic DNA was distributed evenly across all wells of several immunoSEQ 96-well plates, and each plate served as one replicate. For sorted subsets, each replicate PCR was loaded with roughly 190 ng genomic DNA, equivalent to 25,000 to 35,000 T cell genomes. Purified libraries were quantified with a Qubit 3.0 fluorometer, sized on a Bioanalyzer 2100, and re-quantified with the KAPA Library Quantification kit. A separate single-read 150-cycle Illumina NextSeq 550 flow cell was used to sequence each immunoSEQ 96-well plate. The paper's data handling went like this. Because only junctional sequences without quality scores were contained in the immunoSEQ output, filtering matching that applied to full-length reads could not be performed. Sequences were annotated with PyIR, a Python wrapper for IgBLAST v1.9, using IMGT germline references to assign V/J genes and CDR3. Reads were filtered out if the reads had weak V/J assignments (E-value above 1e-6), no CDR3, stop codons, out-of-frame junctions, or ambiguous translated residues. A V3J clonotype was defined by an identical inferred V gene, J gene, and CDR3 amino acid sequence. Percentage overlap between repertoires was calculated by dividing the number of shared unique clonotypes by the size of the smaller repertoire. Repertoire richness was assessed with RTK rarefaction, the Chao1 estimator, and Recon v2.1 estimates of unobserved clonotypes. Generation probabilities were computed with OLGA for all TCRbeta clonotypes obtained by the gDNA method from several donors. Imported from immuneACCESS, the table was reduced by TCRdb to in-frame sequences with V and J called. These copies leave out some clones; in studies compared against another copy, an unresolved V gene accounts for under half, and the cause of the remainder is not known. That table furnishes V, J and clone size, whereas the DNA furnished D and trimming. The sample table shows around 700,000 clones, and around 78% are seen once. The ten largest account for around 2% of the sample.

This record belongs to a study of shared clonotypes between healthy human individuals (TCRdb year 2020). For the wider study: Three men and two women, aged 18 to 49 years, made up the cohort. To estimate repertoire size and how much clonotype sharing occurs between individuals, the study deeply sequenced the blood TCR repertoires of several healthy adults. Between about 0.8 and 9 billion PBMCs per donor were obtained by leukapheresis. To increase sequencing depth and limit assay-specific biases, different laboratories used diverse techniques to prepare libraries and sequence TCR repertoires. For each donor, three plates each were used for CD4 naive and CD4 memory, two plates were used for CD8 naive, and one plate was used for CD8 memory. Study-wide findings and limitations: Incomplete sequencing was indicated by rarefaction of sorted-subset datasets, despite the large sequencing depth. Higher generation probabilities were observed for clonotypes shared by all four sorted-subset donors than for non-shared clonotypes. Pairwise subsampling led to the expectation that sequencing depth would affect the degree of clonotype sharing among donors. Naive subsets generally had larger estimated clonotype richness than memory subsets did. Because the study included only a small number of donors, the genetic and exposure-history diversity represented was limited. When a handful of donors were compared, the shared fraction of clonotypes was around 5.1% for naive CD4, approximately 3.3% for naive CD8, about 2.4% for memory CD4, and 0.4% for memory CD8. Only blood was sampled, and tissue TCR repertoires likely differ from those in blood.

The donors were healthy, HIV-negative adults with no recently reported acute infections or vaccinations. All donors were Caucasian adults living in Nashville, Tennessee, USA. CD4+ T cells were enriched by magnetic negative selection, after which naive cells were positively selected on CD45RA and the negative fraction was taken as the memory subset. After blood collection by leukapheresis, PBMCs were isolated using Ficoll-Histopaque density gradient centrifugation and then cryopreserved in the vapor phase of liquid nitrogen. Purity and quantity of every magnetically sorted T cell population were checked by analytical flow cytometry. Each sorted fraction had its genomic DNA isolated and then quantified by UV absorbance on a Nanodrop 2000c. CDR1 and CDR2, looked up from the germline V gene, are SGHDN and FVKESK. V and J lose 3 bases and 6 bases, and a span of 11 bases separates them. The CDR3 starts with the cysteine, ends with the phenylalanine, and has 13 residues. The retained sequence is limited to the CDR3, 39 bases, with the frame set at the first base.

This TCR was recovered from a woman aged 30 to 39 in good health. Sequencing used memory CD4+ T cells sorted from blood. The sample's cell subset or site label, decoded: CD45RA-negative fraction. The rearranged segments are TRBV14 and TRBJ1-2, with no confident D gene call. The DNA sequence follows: TGTGCCAGCAGCCAGCAGGCCACGCATGGCTACACCTTC. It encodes CASSQQATHGYTF. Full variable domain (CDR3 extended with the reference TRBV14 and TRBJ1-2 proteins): EAGVTQFPSHSVIEKGQTVTLRCDPISGHDNLYWYRRVMGKEIKFLLHFVKESKQDESGMPNNRFLAERTGGTYSTLKVQPAELEDSGVYFCASSQQATHGYTFGSGTRLTVV.